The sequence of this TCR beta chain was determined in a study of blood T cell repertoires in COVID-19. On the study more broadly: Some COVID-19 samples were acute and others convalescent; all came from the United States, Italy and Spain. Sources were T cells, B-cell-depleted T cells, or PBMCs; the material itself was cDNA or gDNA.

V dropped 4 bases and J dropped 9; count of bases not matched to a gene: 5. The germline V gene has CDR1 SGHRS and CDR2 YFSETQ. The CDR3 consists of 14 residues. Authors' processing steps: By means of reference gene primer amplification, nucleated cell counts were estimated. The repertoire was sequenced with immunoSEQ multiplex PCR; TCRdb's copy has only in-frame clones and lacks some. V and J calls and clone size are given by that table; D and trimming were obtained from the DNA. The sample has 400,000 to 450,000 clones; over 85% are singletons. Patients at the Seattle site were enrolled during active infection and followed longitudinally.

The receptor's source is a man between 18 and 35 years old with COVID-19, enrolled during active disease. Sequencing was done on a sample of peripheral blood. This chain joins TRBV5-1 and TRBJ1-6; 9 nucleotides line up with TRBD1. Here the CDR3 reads CASSAGTGSSPLHF. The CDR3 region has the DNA TGCGCCAGCAGCGCCGGGACAGGGAGTTCACCCCTCCACTTT.